This T cell receptor (beta chain) was captured by sequencing in a study of T cell responses to AZD1222 COVID-19 vaccine. Study-wide points: Regions left unmutated in variants are reportedly the target of nearly half of spike-specific TCRs.

The V gene's germline CDR1 is SGHTA and CDR2 FQGTGA. V shed 1 base, J shed 6 bases, and the junction held 10 bases outside the gene matches. This CDR3 comprises 17 residues. Worth noting for this clone: Its antigen is unknown.

The repertoire was sequenced with immunoSEQ multiplex PCR; TCRdb's copy has only in-frame clones and lacks some. The profile covers 73,000 or so clones, with roughly 88% appearing a single time and about 20% taken by the ten largest. The receptor was isolated from an adult in good health. The specimen comprised peripheral blood, sampled on day 0 of AZD1222 vaccination. The V gene is TRBV7-3, the J gene TRBJ2-1; 9 nucleotides match TRBD1. This CDR3 is CASSLILPGQGSNEQFF. CDR3 DNA: TGTGCCAGCAGCTTAATACTACCGGGACAGGGAAGCAATGAGCAGTTCTTC.